These T cell receptor beta chains were read from a single sample in a study of blood T cell repertoires in COVID-19. TCRdb's table, derived via immunoSEQ multiplex PCR, lists solely in-frame clones and lacks some. In the table there are 400,000 or so clones, roughly nine tenths of which are singletons. What was sequenced was PBMCs or T cells enriched from blood (not recorded which). These receptors originate from a man aged 25-40 years who had recovered from COVID-19. The CDR3 runs from the conserved cysteine through the conserved F or W. D genes are given only for firm matches. Part of the rows lack a size; the others show once, few, many or a class for expanded clones.

length	V	D	size	J	DNA	CDR3
16	TRBV28	TRBD1	NA	TRBJ1-1	TGTGCCAGCAGCTCCACATCCGGACAGGGGAACACTGAAGCTTTCTTT	CASSSTSGQGNTEAFF
15	TRBV19	TRBD1	NA	TRBJ1-4	TGTGCCAGTAGGGATCCACAGGGGTTTAATGAAAAACTGTTTTTT	CASRDPQGFNEKLFF
14	TRBV7-8	NA	NA	TRBJ2-5	TGTGCCAGCAGCTTTAACCAGGGCCAAGAGACCCAGTACTTC	CASSFNQGQETQYF
13	TRBV3-1/TRBV3-2	NA	NA	TRBJ1-5	TGTGCCAGCAGCCAACTCAGGGTCGAGCCCCAGCATTTT	CASSQLRVEPQHF
16	TRBV5-6	NA	NA	TRBJ2-5	TGTGCCAGCAGCTTTTTCAGCGGAACGGGGCAAGAGACCCAGTACTTC	CASSFFSGTGQETQYF
13	TRBV18	NA	NA	TRBJ1-1	TGTGCCAGCTCGCTCGACAGGAACACTGAAGCTTTCTTT	CASSLDRNTEAFF
13	TRBV24-1	NA	NA	TRBJ1-2	TGTGCCACCAGTGATCGGACATTTTATGGCTACACCTTC	CATSDRTFYGYTF
13	TRBV6-1	NA	NA	TRBJ2-2	TGTGCCAGCAGTGAAGCGCTCCGGGGGGAGCTGTTTTTT	CASSEALRGELFF
15	TRBV6-5	TRBD2	few	TRBJ2-2	TGTGCCAGCAGCACGACTAGCGGGAGTGTCGGGGAGCTGTTTTTT	CASSTTSGSVGELFF
15	TRBV19	NA	NA	TRBJ1-2	TGTGCCAGTAGTAGGGGAGGGGGGATAAACTATGGCTACACCTTC	CASSRGGGINYGYTF
12	TRBV5-4	NA	once	TRBJ2-3	TGTGCCAGCAGCTTTATTACAGATACGCAGTATTTT	CASSFITDTQYF
15	TRBV10-2	TRBD1	NA	TRBJ2-1	TGCGCCAGCAGGCAAAGAGGGGGACAGGGGAATGAGCAGTTCTTC	CASRQRGGQGNEQFF
15	TRBV19	NA	NA	TRBJ1-4	TGTGCCAGTAGCGTCGGTACTGCAACTAATGAAAAACTGTTTTTT	CASSVGTATNEKLFF
13	TRBV7-8	NA	once	TRBJ1-2	TGTGCCAGCAGCCGCCAGGGGAACTATGGCTACACCTTC	CASSRQGNYGYTF
15	TRBV5-1	TRBD1	NA	TRBJ2-7	TGCGCCAGCAGTTACGGACAGGGGTCTTCCTACGAGCAGTACTTC	CASSYGQGSSYEQYF
16	TRBV28	TRBD2	NA	TRBJ2-3	TGTGCCAGCAGTTTCCGGGTTAGCGGGAGGGCAGATACGCAGTATTTT	CASSFRVSGRADTQYF
15	TRBV10-3	NA	NA	TRBJ1-1	TGTGCCATCAGAGCCGCCACAGTAAGGAACACTGAAGCTTTCTTT	CAIRAATVRNTEAFF
16	TRBV10-3	NA	NA	TRBJ1-1	TGTGCCATCAGACAGGGCTCCCCGCTCTCCTACACTGAAGCTTTCTTT	CAIRQGSPLSYTEAFF